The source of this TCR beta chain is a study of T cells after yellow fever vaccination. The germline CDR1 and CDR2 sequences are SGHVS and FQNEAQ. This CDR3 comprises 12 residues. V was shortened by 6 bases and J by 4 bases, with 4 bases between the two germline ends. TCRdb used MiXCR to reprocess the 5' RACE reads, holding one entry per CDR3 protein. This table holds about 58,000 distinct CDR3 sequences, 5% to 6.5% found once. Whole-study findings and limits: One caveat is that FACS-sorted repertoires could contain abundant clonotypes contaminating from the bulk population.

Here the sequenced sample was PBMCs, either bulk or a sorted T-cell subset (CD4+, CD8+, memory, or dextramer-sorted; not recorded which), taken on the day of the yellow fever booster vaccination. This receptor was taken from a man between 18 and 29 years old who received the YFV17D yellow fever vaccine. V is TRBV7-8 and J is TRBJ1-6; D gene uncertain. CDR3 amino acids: CASRQYNSPLHF. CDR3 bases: TGTGCCAGCAGACAGTATAATTCACCCCTCCACTTT.